The 20 T cell receptor beta chains in this list originate from one sample, sequenced in a study of T cell repertoires in cytomegalovirus infection. In TCRdb, the reads were re-called with MiXCR into one record per CDR3 protein. This table has around 100,000 distinct CDR3 sequences, roughly 40% appearing once. Antigen specificity for these receptors is unknown. The sample in question was CD8+ T cells from cultured PBMCs, obtained from culture after CMV antigen stimulation. All receptors derive from a human donor in good health (CMV status not recorded). Some clones in this sample may be carry-over from other donors' samples.

This clonotype was detected a few times. The chain joins TRBV7-9 to TRBJ2-7; D possibly corresponds to TRBD1 (5 bases). The germline gives CDR1 SEHNR, CDR2 FQNEAQ (reference sequence). The CDR3 has 14 residues. The germline V and J ends were trimmed by 1 base and 3 bases, with 10 bases remaining between them. This chain's CDR3 is CASSLGAGNYEQYF. The CDR3 DNA reads TGTGCCAGCAGCTTAGGTGCAGGGAACTACGAGCAGTACTTC.

The genes are TRBV24-1 and TRBJ2-1; 9 bases fit TRBD2. Germline-derived CDR1 and CDR2 are KGHDR and SFDVKD. CDR3 length: 15 residues. V lost 2 bases to trimming and J lost 8 bases; unmatched junction nucleotides: 6. The CDR3 sequence: CATSDWGGGAYEQFF. DNA of the CDR3: TGTGCCACCAGTGATTGGGGCGGGGGGGCCTATGAGCAGTTCTTC.

This clonotype came up many times. The V and J genes are TRBV4-1 and TRBJ2-1; TRBD2 agrees at 12 bases. CDR1 is MGHRA, CDR2 YSYEKL, per germline. The trim removed 5 bases at V and 8 bases at J, leaving 7 bases unmatched. CDR3 length: 15 amino acids. This CDR3 is CASSFSSGGAYEQFF. DNA for the CDR3: TGCGCCAGCAGCTTTTCTAGCGGGGGGGCCTATGAGCAGTTCTTC.

This chain links TRBV11-2 with TRBJ2-1; TRBD2 agrees at 10 bases. J gave up 10 bases and V 3 bases, and 3 bases lay outside the gene matches. Germline assignment: CDR1 SGHAT and CDR2 FQNNGV. There are 13 residues in the CDR3. For the CDR3, the DNA is TGTGCCAGCAGCTTCTCTAGCGGGGGCGAGCAGTTCTTC. It is translated as CASSFSSGGEQFF.

This clonotype was counted only a few times. V usage is TRBV2 and J usage is TRBJ2-1; 15 nucleotides line up with TRBD2. Germline trimming cut 9 bases from V and 9 bases from J; bases unmatched to any gene: 3. Germline-derived CDR1 and CDR2 are SNHLY and FYNNEI. The CDR3 loop spans 13 amino acids. CDR3 in amino acids: CARGLAGGGEQFF. The CDR3 DNA reads as TGTGCCAGGGGACTAGCGGGGGGTGGTGAGCAGTTCTTC.

This clonotype was counted only a few times. The genes are TRBV6-1 and TRBJ2-1, with TRBD2 matching 12 bases. The CDR3 sequence is 16 residues long. Losses at the gene ends were 0 bases for V and 10 bases for J; bases not matched to a gene: 7. The germline V gene has CDR1 MNHNS and CDR2 SASEGT. The CDR3 sequence is CASSEALRLAGEEQFF. CDR3 coding DNA: TGTGCCAGCAGTGAAGCGCTGCGACTAGCGGGGGAGGAGCAGTTCTTC.

Regarding this clonotype: A much larger clone differs from this one at a single base, so this may be a read error. The chain has TRBV5-1 and TRBJ2-3; 10 positions agree with TRBD2. Germline V gene sequence: CDR1 SGHRS, CDR2 YFSETQ. This CDR3 is 16 amino acids long. CDR3 amino acids: CASSLQRGGLSDMQYF. For the CDR3, the DNA is TGCGCCAGCAGCCTTCAGCGGGGGGGCCTCTCAGATATGCAGTATTTT.

There are a few counts of this clonotype. The rearrangement uses TRBV7-9 and TRBJ2-7; TRBD1 agrees at 7 bases. This CDR3 region has 18 residues. The germline V gene encodes CDR1 SEHNR and CDR2 FQNEAQ (reference sequence). V lost 4 bases to trimming and J lost 4 bases; unmatched junction nucleotides: 19. The CDR3 region has the DNA TGTGCCAGCAGCTCCAGTTCATCGGGTACAGGGGTTGGATACGAGCAGTACTTC. Residues: CASSSSSSGTGVGYEQYF.

This sequence joins TRBV6-1 and TRBJ2-7; D perhaps matches TRBD2 (6 bases). Germline V gives CDR1 MNHNS, CDR2 SASEGT. This CDR3 spans 14 amino acids. Between the trimmed V and J ends, which lost 6 bases and 2 bases, there was a span of 14 bases. This chain's CDR3 is CASSPRGNTYEQYF. CDR3 in DNA: TGTGCCAGCAGCCCTCGGGGGAACACCTACGAGCAGTACTTC.

This clonotype was seen many times. Sequence at one end of the junction differs from germline and may be a read error. V usage is TRBV27 and J usage is TRBJ2-7; 8 bases agree with TRBD2. CDR1 and CDR2 (germline): MNHEY, SMNVEV (reference sequence). This CDR3 spans 14 amino acids. The CDR3 sequence: CASGLNSGVHEQYF. CDR3 DNA sequence: TGTGCCAGCGGTTTAAATAGCGGGGTGCACGAGCAGTACTTC.

This clonotype was detected only a few times. V and J are TRBV9 and TRBJ2-5, with 7 bases lining up with TRBD1. The trim removed 4 bases at V and 2 bases at J, leaving 8 bases unmatched. The CDR3 length is 15 residues. Looked up from germline, CDR1 is SGDLS and CDR2 is YYNGEE. The CDR3 is CASSSIGTVQETQYF. The DNA for the CDR3 is TGTGCCAGCAGCTCCATAGGGACAGTTCAAGAGACCCAGTACTTC.

The table lists this clonotype with a few counts. V gene TRBV3-1 combines with J gene TRBJ2-1; 12 bases are shared with TRBD2. CDR3 size: 16 residues. With 4 bases clipped from V and 4 bases from J, the junction kept 5 bases outside the gene matches. Germline V gene sequence: CDR1 LGHDT, CDR2 YNNKEL (reference sequence). In nucleotides, the CDR3 is TGTGCCAGCAGCCTCCGACTAGCGGGGGTGTACAATGAGCAGTTCTTC. This gives the protein CASSLRLAGVYNEQFF.

The rearrangement links TRBV19 to TRBJ1-5; perhaps TRBD1 as D (6 bases). Germline CDR1 LNHDA, CDR2 SQIVND (reference sequence). This CDR3 contains 15 residues. Trimming took off 1 base at V and 6 bases at J, with 13 bases between the two ends. The CDR3 loop is CASSIGPGAAQPQHF. The CDR3 DNA reads TGTGCCAGTAGTATAGGTCCGGGGGCGGCTCAGCCCCAGCATTTT.

The gene calls are TRBV28 and TRBJ1-1; D is perhaps TRBD1 (6 bases). The CDR3 is 14 amino acids. Trimming cost V 1 base and J 8 bases, with 14 bases left between them. CDR1 and CDR2 (germline): MDHEN, SYDVKM. CDR3: CASSLFTGGLEAFF. In nucleotides, the CDR3 is TGTGCCAGCAGTTTATTCACGGGGGGGCTGGAAGCTTTCTTT.

The chain uses TRBV2 and TRBJ1-2, with D unclear. The CDR3 is 14 residues long. Per the germline V gene, CDR1 is SNHLY and CDR2 is FYNNEI. Trimming stripped 4 bases from V and 7 bases from J, with 16 bases between. This CDR3 is CASSVGGPAGGYTF. The CDR3 DNA reads as TGTGCCAGCAGTGTTGGCGGACCGGCCGGTGGCTACACCTTC. The full variable domain, with the rest looked up from reference TRBV2 and TRBJ1-2, is EPEVTQTPSHQVTQMGQEVILRCVPISNHLYFYWYRQILGQKVEFLVSFYNNEISEKSEIFDDQFSVERPDGSNFTLKIRSTKLEDSAMYFCASSVGGPAGGYTFGSGTRLTVV.

The V and J genes are TRBV6-5 and TRBJ2-2; D ambiguous. V gave up 0 bases and J gave up 9 bases, with 8 bases separating them. The CDR3 totals 13 residues. CDR1 is MNHEY, CDR2 SVGAGI, per germline. CDR3 nucleotide sequence: TGTGCCAGCAGTTACTCACCGAGCCGGGAGCTGTTTTTT. Encoded protein: CASSYSPSRELFF.

The table lists this clonotype with a few counts. V usage is TRBV7-9 and J usage is TRBJ2-7; 9 bases are a match to TRBD1. The CDR3 consists of 16 residues. V shed 2 bases and J 3 bases; nucleotides not matched to a gene: 8. Looked up from germline, CDR1 is SEHNR and CDR2 is FQNEAQ (reference sequence). The CDR3 region is CASSLRTGDWNYEQYF. DNA of the CDR3: TGTGCCAGCAGCTTAAGGACAGGGGACTGGAACTACGAGCAGTACTTC. Full variable domain (rest looked up from reference TRBV7-9 and TRBJ2-7): DTGVSQNPRHKITKRGQNVTFRCDPISEHNRLYWYRQTLGQGPEFLTYFQNEAQLEKSRLLSDRFSAERPKGSFSTLEIQRTEQGDSAMYLCASSLRTGDWNYEQYFGPGTRLTVT.

This chain uses TRBV20-1 with TRBJ2-7, with a possible D match to TRBD1 (6 bases). There are 13 residues in the CDR3. CDR1 is DFQATT, CDR2 SNEGSKA, per germline (reference sequence). V lost 2 bases to trimming and J lost 4 bases, with 12 bases between them. Here the CDR3 DNA reads TGCAGTGCTAGAATGGGGGCCCTATACGAGCAGTACTTC. Translating it yields CSARMGALYEQYF.

The chain links TRBV28 to TRBJ2-5; D may be TRBD2 (6 bases). Trimming stripped 4 bases from V and 10 bases from J, with 25 bases between. Germline V gene data show CDR1 as MDHEN and CDR2 as SYDVKM. CDR3 size: 16 residues. For the CDR3, the DNA is TGTGCCAGCAGTTCTGACCCAGGGCACCACGGGGGATGCCAGTACTTC. Amino acid sequence: CASSSDPGHHGGCQYF.

V and J are TRBV4-1 and TRBJ2-7; no reliable D call. This CDR3 contains 14 residues. The germline gives CDR1 MGHRA, CDR2 YSYEKL. Trimming took 0 bases from V and 5 from J, leaving 11 bases between them. The CDR3 sequence: CASSQDPPRNEQYF. The DNA of the CDR3 is TGCGCCAGCAGCCAAGATCCGCCACGGAACGAGCAGTACTTC.